This T cell receptor beta chain was profiled in a study of PD-L1 blockade in urothelial cancer. Study context: Investigators checked blood 3 weeks (second dose) and 6 weeks after treatment start.

The time point here: pretreatment peripheral blood. With V trimmed by 7 bases and J by 5 bases, 11 bases remained unmatched. The germline gives CDR1 LNHDA, CDR2 SQIVND (reference sequence). The CDR3 has 14 amino acids. This table comes from immunoSEQ multiplex PCR, and its TCRdb copy is limited to in-frame clones, with some not included. The sample has approximately 88,000 clones, 84% seen once. Remarks on this clone: The target antigen is unknown.

Findings and caveats of the study: Lower pretreatment blood TCR clonality, under the median, predicted better survival, researchers reported. Tumor-linked clones in blood grew more by 3 weeks in durable-benefit patients.

The source was PBMCs, collected around atezolizumab (anti-PD-L1) treatment. This chain links TRBV19 with TRBJ2-7; TRBD1 aligns across 7 bases. This receptor was identified in a man in his fifties or sixties with urothelial cancer. CDR3 DNA: TGTGCCAGTATGCCTACAGGGGCACTACACGAGCAGTACTTC. Encoded protein: CASMPTGALHEQYF.